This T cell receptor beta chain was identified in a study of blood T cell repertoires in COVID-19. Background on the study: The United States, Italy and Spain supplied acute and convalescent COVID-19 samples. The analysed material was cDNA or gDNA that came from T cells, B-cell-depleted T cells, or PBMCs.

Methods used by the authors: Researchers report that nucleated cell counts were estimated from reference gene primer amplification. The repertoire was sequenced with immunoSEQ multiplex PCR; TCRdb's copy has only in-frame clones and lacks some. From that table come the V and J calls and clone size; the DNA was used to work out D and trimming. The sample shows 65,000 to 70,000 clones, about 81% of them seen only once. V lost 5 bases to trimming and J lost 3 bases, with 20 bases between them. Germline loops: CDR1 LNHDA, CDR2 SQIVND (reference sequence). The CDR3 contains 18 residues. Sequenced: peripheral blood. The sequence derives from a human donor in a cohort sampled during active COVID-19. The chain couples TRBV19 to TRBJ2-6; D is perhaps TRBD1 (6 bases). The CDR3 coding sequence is TGTGCCAGTAGTGGGACACGGACCGCTTTAAGTGGGGCCAACGTCCTGACTTTC. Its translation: CASSGTRTALSGANVLTF.